Given below is one T cell receptor (beta chain) in context. Only in-frame clones appear in the TCRdb table, and some are missing; sequencing was by immunoSEQ multiplex PCR. The sample shows 65,000 to 80,000 clones, about 90% of them seen only once. This entry comes from a study of technical replicates of blood from a handful of donors. The CDR3 extends over 15 amino acids. V dropped 5 bases and J dropped 0 bases, with 11 bases sitting between them. The germline V gene has CDR1 LNHDA and CDR2 SQIVND (reference sequence). The sample consisted of T cells isolated from PBMCs. This TCR was recovered from a human donor in good health. The chain uses TRBV19 and TRBJ1-5; no firm D call. This chain's CDR3 is CASSLGWYSNQPQHF. The CDR3 DNA follows: TGTGCCAGTAGTCTCGGGTGGTATAGCAATCAGCCCCAGCATTTT. Supplemented by reference TRBV19 and TRBJ1-5, the full variable domain reads DGGITQSPKYLFRKEGQNVTLSCEQNLNHDAMYWYRQDPGQGLRLIYYSQIVNDFQKGDIAEGYSVSREKKESFPLTVTSAQKNPTAFYLCASSLGWYSNQPQHFGDGTRLSIL.